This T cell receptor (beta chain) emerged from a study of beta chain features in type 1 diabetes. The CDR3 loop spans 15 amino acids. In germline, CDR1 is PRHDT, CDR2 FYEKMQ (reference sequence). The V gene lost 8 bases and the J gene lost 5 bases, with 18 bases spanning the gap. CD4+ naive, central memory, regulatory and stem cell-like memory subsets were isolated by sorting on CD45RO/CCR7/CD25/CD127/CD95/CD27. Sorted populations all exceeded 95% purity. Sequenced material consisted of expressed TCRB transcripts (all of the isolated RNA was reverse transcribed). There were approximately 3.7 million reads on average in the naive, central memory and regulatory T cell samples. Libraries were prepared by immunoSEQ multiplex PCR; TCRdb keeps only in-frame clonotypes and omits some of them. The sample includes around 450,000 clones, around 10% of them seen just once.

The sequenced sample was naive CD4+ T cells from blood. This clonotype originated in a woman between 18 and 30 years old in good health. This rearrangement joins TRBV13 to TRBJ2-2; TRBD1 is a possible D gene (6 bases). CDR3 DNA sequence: TGTGCCAGCGGGATCCTACAGGGTCGGACCGGGGAGCTGTTTTTT. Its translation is CASGILQGRTGELFF.